Each of the 29 T cell receptor beta chains below was sequenced from the same sample in a study of CD8 T cells in Susac syndrome. Random hexamers were used to reverse transcribe an amount of roughly 0.5 to 1 ug RNA. Each CDR3 protein gets one entry after TCRdb re-called the immunoSEQ multiplex PCR reads with MiXCR. Here the sample spans over 150,000 distinct CDR3 sequences, just under 95% being singletons. Sequences were obtained from CD4+ T cells from PBMCs. These receptors all come from a human donor with Susac syndrome.

The chain links TRBV11-3 to TRBJ2-3, with unresolved D. Looked up from germline, CDR1 is SGHNT and CDR2 is YENEEA. Trimming cost V 4 bases and J 6 bases, with 8 bases left between them. The CDR3 loop spans 12 amino acids. CDR3 sequence reads: CASSSTADTQYF. CDR3 in DNA: TGTGCCAGCAGCTCGACTGCGGATACGCAGTATTTT.

The CDR3 spells CASSQGDSSYGYTF. In nucleotides, the CDR3 is TGTGCCAGCAGCCAAGGGGACAGCTCCTATGGCTACACCTTC. This chain uses TRBV3-1 with TRBJ1-2; 7 nucleotides match TRBD1. The V gene's germline CDR1 is LGHDT and CDR2 YNNKEL (reference sequence). The trim removed 1 base at V and 4 bases at J, leaving 3 bases unmatched. CDR3 length equals 14 residues.

The rearrangement links TRBV12-3 or TRBV12-4 to TRBJ1-2; D might be TRBD1 (6 bases). CDR3 length equals 13 residues. Trimming took 7 bases from V and 8 from J, leaving 17 bases between them. CDR3 sequence (DNA): TGTGCCAGCACTATAAGGACAGACGGCGGCTACACCTTC. Translated, it gives CASTIRTDGGYTF.

The J gene is TRBJ1-1, the V gene TRBV3-1; D gene uncertain. CDR3 length: 12 residues. V was pared by 6 bases and J by 5 bases, with 10 bases between. Germline loops: CDR1 LGHDT, CDR2 YNNKEL (reference sequence). CDR3 in DNA: TGTGCCAGCAGACGCGCGGGGACTGAAGCTTTCTTT. Protein: CASRRAGTEAFF.

This clonotype has just one count. The rearrangement uses TRBV4-1 and TRBJ2-5; tentatively, D is TRBD1 (7 bases). CDR1 and CDR2 (germline): MGHRA, YSYEKL. V was cut by 4 bases and J by 2 bases, with 11 bases left in between. The CDR3 length is 14 residues. CDR3 sequence (DNA): TGCGCCAGCAGCCGGGCGGGACAGCAAGAGACCCAGTACTTC. It codes for CASSRAGQQETQYF.

V is TRBV30 and J is TRBJ2-1; 8 positions match TRBD2. The V and J ends lost 1 base and 4 bases, in that order; junction bases with no gene match: 3. The CDR3 covers 14 residues. CDR1 is GTSNPN, CDR2 SVGIG, per germline (reference sequence). The CDR3 sequence is CAWSGAGAYNEQFF. The CDR3 bases are TGTGCCTGGAGTGGAGCGGGGGCATACAATGAGCAGTTCTTC.

The genes are TRBV20-1 and TRBJ2-1; D remains ambiguous. V lost 4 bases, J lost 1 base, and 11 bases lay in between. This CDR3 comprises 14 residues. Germline CDR1 reads DFQATT; CDR2 reads SNEGSKA (reference sequence). The CDR3: CSATRDGSYNEQFF. Here the CDR3 DNA reads TGCAGTGCTACGAGAGACGGGTCCTACAATGAGCAGTTCTTC.

The rearrangement joins TRBV20-1 to TRBJ2-3, with 10 bases fitting TRBD2. This CDR3 is 16 amino acids long. With V trimmed by 1 base and J by 6 bases, 10 bases remained unmatched. From germline, CDR1 is DFQATT and CDR2 SNEGSKA (reference sequence). The CDR3 sequence: CSARALAGDPGDTQYF. In nucleotides, the CDR3 is TGCAGTGCTAGAGCCCTAGCGGGGGATCCGGGGGATACGCAGTATTTT.

The chain uses TRBV12-3 or TRBV12-4 and TRBJ2-7, with D possibly TRBD1 on 6 matching bases. Trimming removed 4 bases at V and 2 bases at J, with 12 bases between. CDR3 size: 14 residues. CDR3 in DNA: TGTGCCAGCAGTTACGGGACACCCGCCTACGAGCAGTACTTC. Translated: CASSYGTPAYEQYF.

As DNA, the CDR3 is TGCGCCAGCAGCCGGACAGGGGCTAGAAACACCGGGGAGCTGTTTTTT. The encoded protein is CASSRTGARNTGELFF. V gene TRBV4-1 combines with J gene TRBJ2-2, with 9 bases lining up with TRBD1. Germline V gene sequence: CDR1 MGHRA, CDR2 YSYEKL. This CDR3 spans 16 amino acids. V dropped 4 bases and J dropped 2; count of bases not matched to a gene: 5.

The gene calls are TRBV4-1 and TRBJ2-7, with 11 bases lining up with TRBD2. V trimming: 3 bases; J trimming: 0 bases; junction bases outside the gene matches: 4. Germline lookup yields CDR1 MGHRA and CDR2 YSYEKL. The CDR3 runs 16 residues. CDR3 bases: TGCGCCAGCAGCCAGCCACTAGCGGGGGCCTCCTACGAGCAGTACTTC. This translates into CASSQPLAGASYEQYF.

The rearrangement uses TRBV5-6 and TRBJ2-2; TRBD1 is a possible D gene (5 bases). Germline loops: CDR1 SGHDT, CDR2 YYEEEE. Trimming left V 4 bases short and J 4 bases short, with 14 bases between. The CDR3 runs to 15 residues. CDR3 DNA: TGTGCCAGCAGCGAAGTTTTGGGGCCCACCGGGGAGCTGTTTTTT. As protein: CASSEVLGPTGELFF.

This rearrangement joins TRBV6-2 or TRBV6-3 to TRBJ2-1; TRBD2 aligns across 9 bases. With V trimmed by 7 bases and J by 7 bases, 8 bases remained unmatched. This CDR3 comprises 14 residues. Germline V gene lookup returns CDR1 MNHEY and CDR2 SVGEGT. The CDR3 loop is CASTNSGRGNEQFF. CDR3 DNA: TGTGCCAGCACGAATAGCGGGAGAGGGAATGAGCAGTTCTTC.

The chain carries TRBV28 and TRBJ2-2; D remains unclear. CDR1 MDHEN and CDR2 SYDVKM come from the germline V gene. Trimming pared 7 bases from V and 6 bases from J, leaving 6 bases between. CDR3 length equals 11 residues. The CDR3 bases are TGTGCCAGCAACTATCCCGGGGAGCTGTTTTTT. Translated: CASNYPGELFF.

This chain links TRBV19 with TRBJ2-6; maybe TRBD2 (5 bases). CDR1 is LNHDA, CDR2 SQIVND, per germline (reference sequence). This CDR3 is 19 amino acids long. V was clipped by 3 bases and J by 2 bases, with 20 bases between them. The CDR3 loop is CASSIPGLSGPTGANVLTF. The DNA of the CDR3 is TGTGCCAGTAGTATCCCCGGTTTAAGCGGCCCAACTGGGGCCAACGTCCTGACTTTC. Together with reference TRBV19 and TRBJ2-6, the CDR3 gives the full variable domain: DGGITQSPKYLFRKEGQNVTLSCEQNLNHDAMYWYRQDPGQGLRLIYYSQIVNDFQKGDIAEGYSVSREKKESFPLTVTSAQKNPTAFYLCASSIPGLSGPTGANVLTFGAGSRLTVL.

The chain has TRBV11-2 and TRBJ2-1; D perhaps matches TRBD1 (6 bases). Germline values: CDR1 SGHAT, CDR2 FQNNGV. Trimming shortened V by 4 bases and J by 4 bases, and 11 bases separated the two germline ends. CDR3 length: 14 amino acids. The CDR3 spells CASSYRDNYNEQFF. CDR3 sequence (DNA): TGTGCCAGCAGCTACCGGGACAATTACAATGAGCAGTTCTTC. The full variable domain, rest sourced from reference TRBV11-2 and TRBJ2-1, is EAGVAQSPRYKIIEKRQSVAFWCNPISGHATLYWYQQILGQGPKLLIQFQNNGVVDDSQLPKDRFSAERLKGVDSTLKIQPAKLEDSAVYLCASSYRDNYNEQFFGPGTRLTVL.

The chain links TRBV14 to TRBJ2-3, with TRBD2 identical over 10 bases. The CDR3 is 16 amino acids. The germline CDR1 and CDR2 sequences are SGHDN and FVKESK. The V gene end was trimmed by 2 bases and the J gene end by 5 bases; junction bases not matched to a gene: 7. The CDR3 bases are TGTGCCAGCAGCCAACTAGCGGGAGTTGAATTAGATACGCAGTATTTT. It encodes CASSQLAGVELDTQYF. Full variable domain (remainder filled in from reference TRBV14 and TRBJ2-3): EAGVTQFPSHSVIEKGQTVTLRCDPISGHDNLYWYRRVMGKEIKFLLHFVKESKQDESGMPNNRFLAERTGGTYSTLKVQPAELEDSGVYFCASSQLAGVELDTQYFGPGTRLTVL.

The chain is built from TRBV12-3 or TRBV12-4 and TRBJ2-3, with TRBD2 matching 9 bases. Trimming at V came to 4 bases and at J to 3 bases, leaving 8 bases not matched to a gene. The CDR3 is made up of 16 amino acids. CDR3: CASSSLTSGETDTQYF. The DNA for the CDR3 is TGTGCCAGCAGTTCCCTGACTAGCGGCGAAACAGATACGCAGTATTTT.

The genes are TRBV2 and TRBJ2-3; 9 bases line up with TRBD2. V was pared by 7 bases and J by 3 bases, with 17 bases of the junction left unmatched. Germline lookup yields CDR1 SNHLY and CDR2 FYNNEI. The CDR3 sequence is 18 residues long. The CDR3 DNA reads as TGTGCCAGCACCCTCCGGCGGGGGGGAAGTTTAGCGACAGATACGCAGTATTTT. Its translation: CASTLRRGGSLATDTQYF.

The rearrangement uses TRBV20-1 and TRBJ2-5; D unresolved. The CDR3 runs to 13 residues. Per the germline V gene, CDR1 is DFQATT and CDR2 is SNEGSKA (reference sequence). Trimming shortened V by 2 bases and J by 3 bases, and 10 bases separated the two germline ends. As DNA, the CDR3 is TGCAGTGCTAGAAACAACGGAGAAGAGACCCAGTACTTC. Its protein product is CSARNNGEETQYF.

The V gene is TRBV7-9, the J gene TRBJ1-5; no clear D gene. V was shortened by 4 bases and J by 2 bases, with 12 bases between the two germline ends. Germline CDR1 and CDR2: SEHNR and FQNEAQ (reference sequence). The CDR3 spans 15 residues. The DNA of the CDR3 is TGTGCCAGCAGCTCCCTCGACCTCGGCAATCAGCCCCAGCATTTT. Its protein product is CASSSLDLGNQPQHF.

The gene calls are TRBV30 and TRBJ1-5, with D maybe TRBD1 (5 bases). The length of the CDR3 is 17 residues. Germline V gives CDR1 GTSNPN, CDR2 SVGIG (reference sequence). V was cut by 1 base and J by 0 bases, with 16 bases left in between. The CDR3 protein is CAWSGYGHPYSNQPQHF. CDR3 nucleotides: TGTGCCTGGAGTGGTTACGGACACCCGTATAGCAATCAGCCCCAGCATTTT.

CDR3 in DNA: TGCAGTGCTGCGGGCCCCTGGGGCAGGCGGTCATATAGCAATCAGCCCCAGCATTTT. Amino acid sequence: CSAAGPWGRRSYSNQPQHF. This chain uses TRBV20-1 with TRBJ1-5; D perhaps matches TRBD1 (5 bases). Trimming stripped 5 bases from V and 0 bases from J, with 26 bases between. The CDR3 totals 19 residues. The germline V gene encodes CDR1 DFQATT and CDR2 SNEGSKA (reference sequence).

The chain employs TRBV20-1 and TRBJ1-1; D is possibly TRBD1 (5 bases). Between the trimmed V and J ends, which lost 4 bases and 3 bases, there was a span of 12 bases. The CDR3 covers 13 residues. Germline-derived CDR1 and CDR2 are DFQATT and SNEGSKA (reference sequence). In DNA form, the CDR3 reads TGCAGTGCTATAGGGACTCTTTACACTGAAGCTTTCTTT. Protein sequence: CSAIGTLYTEAFF.

The V and J genes are TRBV3-1 and TRBJ2-5; 10 bases are shared with TRBD2. The CDR3 sequence is 16 residues long. V lost 2 bases to trimming and J lost 3 bases; unmatched junction nucleotides: 6. In germline, CDR1 is LGHDT, CDR2 YNNKEL (reference sequence). The CDR3, as DNA: TGTGCCAGCAGCCAACCACGCGGACTAGCGGAAGAGACCCAGTACTTC. Translating it yields CASSQPRGLAEETQYF.

The chain employs TRBV12-3 or TRBV12-4 and TRBJ2-5; tentatively, D is TRBD2 (6 bases). The germline V and J ends were trimmed by 4 bases and 7 bases, with 13 bases remaining between them. The CDR3 spans 13 residues. The chain's CDR3 is CASSSSDGRTQYF. For the CDR3, the DNA is TGTGCCAGCAGTTCCTCGGACGGGAGGACCCAGTACTTC.

This sequence joins TRBV15 and TRBJ2-3; 12 nucleotides match TRBD2. This CDR3 has 20 amino acids. Germline V lookup: CDR1 LNHNV, CDR2 YYDKDF (reference sequence). V lost 3 bases and J lost 2; bases outside the gene matches: 15. Here the CDR3 DNA reads TGTGCCACCAGCAGTCGGACTAGCGGGGACTTTGCCGGAATCACAGATACGCAGTATTTT. Translated, it gives CATSSRTSGDFAGITDTQYF.

V is TRBV6-2 or TRBV6-3 and J is TRBJ2-1; either TRBD1 or TRBD2 may fit D (5 bases each). In germline, CDR1 is MNHEY, CDR2 SVGEGT. V was shortened by 8 bases and J by 6 bases, with 11 bases between the two germline ends. The CDR3 has 12 residues. As DNA, the CDR3 is TGTGCCAGCGTTTTTGGGGGCAATGAGCAGTTCTTC. Protein: CASVFGGNEQFF.

The CDR3 DNA reads TGTGCCTGGAGTTCTAGCGGGGGGGCCACAGATACGCAGTATTTT. Its translation is CAWSSSGGATDTQYF. V usage is TRBV30 and J usage is TRBJ2-3; 12 positions agree with TRBD2. V lost 2 bases, J lost 2 bases, and 2 bases stayed unmatched. The CDR3 is made up of 15 amino acids. Germline assignment: CDR1 GTSNPN and CDR2 SVGIG (reference sequence). The entire variable domain, with the rest obtained from reference TRBV30 and TRBJ2-3, is as follows: SQTIHQWPATLVQPVGSPLSLECTVEGTSNPNLYWYRQAAGRGLQLLFYSVGIGQISSEVPQNLSASRPQDRQFILSSKKLLLSDSGFYLCAWSSSGGATDTQYFGPGTRLTVL.